The present TCR beta chain was sequenced within a study of T cell responses to AZD1222 COVID-19 vaccine. On this clone itself: What it recognizes is unknown.

Here immunoSEQ multiplex PCR was the method, and the copy in TCRdb shows in-frame clones only, minus some. The sample has over 75,000 clones, 85% to 90% seen once. With V trimmed by 0 bases and J by 2 bases, 11 bases remained unmatched. Germline loops: CDR1 SGHTS, CDR2 YDEGEE. The CDR3 runs 19 residues. General study points: Donors were chiefly white British, with a greater number of females, and clonal diversity was perhaps underestimated.

The sequence derives from an adult who received the AZD1222 COVID-19 vaccine. Sequenced material: peripheral blood, taken 28 days after the second AZD1222 dose. The genes are TRBV5-8 and TRBJ2-5, with 12 bases aligning to TRBD2. The CDR3 bases are TGTGCCAGCAGCTTGGTACTAGCGGGAGGATACGCGAGTCAAGAGACCCAGTACTTC. This translates into CASSLVLAGGYASQETQYF.